This T cell receptor (beta chain) derives from a study of PD-1 and CTLA-4 blockade in melanoma. V was pared by 0 bases and J by 5 bases, with 6 bases between. This CDR3 region has 13 residues. Sequencing was performed with immunoSEQ multiplex PCR; in TCRdb, only in-frame clones are kept and a portion is missing. The sample holds some 7,100 clones, roughly 80% seen once. This chain connects TRBV12-3 or TRBV12-4 to TRBJ2-3, with D maybe TRBD1 (5 bases). This TCR was sampled from a human donor with melanoma. Specimen: CD8+ T cells from peripheral blood, collected before anti-PD-1 treatment. The CDR3 spells CASSLAGQDTQYF. For the CDR3, the DNA is TGTGCCAGCAGTTTAGCGGGGCAAGATACGCAGTATTTT.